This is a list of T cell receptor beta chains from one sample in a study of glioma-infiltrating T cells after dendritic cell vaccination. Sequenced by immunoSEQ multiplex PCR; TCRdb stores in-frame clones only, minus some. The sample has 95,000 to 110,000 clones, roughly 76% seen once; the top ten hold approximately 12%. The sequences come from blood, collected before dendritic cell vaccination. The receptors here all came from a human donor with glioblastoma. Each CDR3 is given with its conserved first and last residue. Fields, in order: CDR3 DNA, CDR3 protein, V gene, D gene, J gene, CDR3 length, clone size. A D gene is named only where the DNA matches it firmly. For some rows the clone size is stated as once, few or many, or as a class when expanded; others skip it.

CDR3nt: TGTGCCTGGAGAGAGAGCAGGGGGCGAACGTTCGACACTGAAGCTTTCTTT
CDR3aa: CAWRESRGRTFDTEAFF
v_gene: TRBV30
d_gene: TRBD1
j_gene: TRBJ1-1
len: 17
abundance: .

CDR3nt: TGTGCCAGCAGTCTAGGTGTTAGGGGGACCTACGAGCAGTACTTC
CDR3aa: CASSLGVRGTYEQYF
v_gene: TRBV27
d_gene: .
j_gene: TRBJ2-7
len: 15
abundance: .

CDR3nt: TGTGCCAGCACACGGGGGGGTAAATACGAGCAGTACTTC
CDR3aa: CASTRGGKYEQYF
v_gene: TRBV7-2
d_gene: TRBD2
j_gene: TRBJ2-7
len: 13
abundance: .

CDR3nt: TGTGCCAGCAGCAAAGGATCCAGGTCCTACGAGCAGTACTTC
CDR3aa: CASSKGSRSYEQYF
v_gene: TRBV21-1
d_gene: .
j_gene: TRBJ2-7
len: 14
abundance: .

CDR3nt: TGTGCCAGTAGCAGGGTGACGGGGGGGCTCACCGGGGAGCTGTTTTTT
CDR3aa: CASSRVTGGLTGELFF
v_gene: TRBV19
d_gene: TRBD2
j_gene: TRBJ2-2
len: 16
abundance: .

CDR3nt: TGTGCCGGCCGGGACAGGGTATTCGATGGCTACACCTTC
CDR3aa: CAGRDRVFDGYTF
v_gene: TRBV6-1
d_gene: TRBD1
j_gene: TRBJ1-2
len: 13
abundance: .

CDR3nt: TGTGCCAGCTGGGATCCCAGGGTTCCCTCCTATAATTCACCCCTCCACTTT
CDR3aa: CASWDPRVPSYNSPLHF
v_gene: TRBV12-1
d_gene: .
j_gene: TRBJ1-6
len: 17
abundance: .

CDR3nt: TGTGCCTGGGGCCGCGGAGAGCAGTACTTC
CDR3aa: CAWGRGEQYF
v_gene: TRBV30
d_gene: .
j_gene: TRBJ2-7
len: 10
abundance: .

CDR3nt: TGCGCCAGCAGTGAGACAGTCAGGTTGTCTGAAGCTTTCTTT
CDR3aa: CASSETVRLSEAFF
v_gene: TRBV10-2
d_gene: .
j_gene: TRBJ1-1
len: 14
abundance: .

CDR3nt: TGCGCCAGCAGCCACGAGACAGGCTATAATGAAAAACTGTTTTTT
CDR3aa: CASSHETGYNEKLFF
v_gene: TRBV4-3
d_gene: .
j_gene: TRBJ1-4
len: 15
abundance: few

CDR3nt: TGTGCCAGCAGTTCTACCTGGACCGGGGACGGGGAGCTGTTTTTT
CDR3aa: CASSSTWTGDGELFF
v_gene: TRBV7-3
d_gene: .
j_gene: TRBJ2-2
len: 15
abundance: once

CDR3nt: TGCGCCAGCAGCCAAGAGCTGAGGGAAAAACTGTTTTTT
CDR3aa: CASSQELREKLFF
v_gene: TRBV4-3
d_gene: .
j_gene: TRBJ1-4
len: 13
abundance: .

CDR3nt: TGTGCCAGCAGCTTAGAGCGGTGGGGCTACACCTTC
CDR3aa: CASSLERWGYTF
v_gene: TRBV7-2
d_gene: .
j_gene: TRBJ1-2
len: 12
abundance: .

CDR3nt: TGCGCCAGCAGTGAGATACGGGGGGAAGGCGGGGAGCTGTTTTTT
CDR3aa: CASSEIRGEGGELFF
v_gene: TRBV10-1
d_gene: TRBD2
j_gene: TRBJ2-2
len: 15
abundance: .

CDR3nt: TGTGCCAGCAGCCAACTAGCGGGGGACTTAGGCGGGAAAGTTCAGTTCTTC
CDR3aa: CASSQLAGDLGGKVQFF
v_gene: TRBV4-2
d_gene: TRBD2
j_gene: TRBJ2-1
len: 17
abundance: .

CDR3nt: TGTGCCAGCAGCGTAGCGGCGGGGGGGATGTACCAAGAGACCCAGTACTTC
CDR3aa: CASSVAAGGMYQETQYF
v_gene: TRBV9
d_gene: TRBD2
j_gene: TRBJ2-5
len: 17
abundance: .

CDR3nt: TGCGCCAGCAGCTTGCAGGGGATTGCGGGCCAGCCCCAGCATTTT
CDR3aa: CASSLQGIAGQPQHF
v_gene: TRBV5-1
d_gene: .
j_gene: TRBJ1-5
len: 15
abundance: .

CDR3nt: TGTGCCAGCAGCTCCCCACGCGGGGGATGGAAGACCCAGTACTTC
CDR3aa: CASSSPRGGWKTQYF
v_gene: TRBV11-2
d_gene: TRBD2
j_gene: TRBJ2-5
len: 15
abundance: .

CDR3nt: TGTGCCAGCAGTTTCCCTGGACAGGGGCGAGGTGAAAAACTGTTTTTT
CDR3aa: CASSFPGQGRGEKLFF
v_gene: TRBV28
d_gene: TRBD1
j_gene: TRBJ1-4
len: 16
abundance: once

CDR3nt: TGCGCCAGCAAACAAGCGAGGGGGCTGGGCACAGATACGCAGTATTTT
CDR3aa: CASKQARGLGTDTQYF
v_gene: TRBV5-1
d_gene: TRBD1
j_gene: TRBJ2-3
len: 16
abundance: .

CDR3nt: TGTGCCAGCACCCCCGGGGAGTCAGCAGATACGCAGTATTTT
CDR3aa: CASTPGESADTQYF
v_gene: TRBV18
d_gene: .
j_gene: TRBJ2-3
len: 14
abundance: .

CDR3nt: TGTGCCAGCAGCCAGTCCCCCTCCTACGAGCAGTACTTC
CDR3aa: CASSQSPSYEQYF
v_gene: TRBV11-3
d_gene: .
j_gene: TRBJ2-7
len: 13
abundance: .

CDR3nt: TGTGCCAGCAGGAGGGAGATTGGGAGCACTGAAGCTTTCTTT
CDR3aa: CASRREIGSTEAFF
v_gene: TRBV6-6
d_gene: .
j_gene: TRBJ1-1
len: 14
abundance: .

CDR3nt: TGCGCCAGCAGCCAAGCGGCGGGCACTCTCAATGAGCAGTTCTTC
CDR3aa: CASSQAAGTLNEQFF
v_gene: TRBV4-3
d_gene: .
j_gene: TRBJ2-1
len: 15
abundance: .

CDR3nt: TGTGCCAGCAGCTTAGTACCAGGTTGGCGCACTGAAGCTTTCTTT
CDR3aa: CASSLVPGWRTEAFF
v_gene: TRBV7-2
d_gene: .
j_gene: TRBJ1-1
len: 15
abundance: .

CDR3nt: TGTGCCAGTCGGACAGGGTACACTGAAGCTTTCTTT
CDR3aa: CASRTGYTEAFF
v_gene: TRBV19
d_gene: TRBD1
j_gene: TRBJ1-1
len: 12
abundance: .

CDR3nt: TGCAGCGCGGAGACAGGGGCGAACACTGAAGCTTTCTTT
CDR3aa: CSAETGANTEAFF
v_gene: TRBV29-1
d_gene: TRBD1
j_gene: TRBJ1-1
len: 13
abundance: .

CDR3nt: TGTGCCAGCAGCTTAGCGTTAGACTCTTATGGTGAGCAGTTCTTC
CDR3aa: CASSLALDSYGEQFF
v_gene: TRBV7-2
d_gene: .
j_gene: TRBJ2-1
len: 15
abundance: once

CDR3nt: TGCAGCGTTGCAGGGGGCCCTGCATATGGCTACACCTTC
CDR3aa: CSVAGGPAYGYTF
v_gene: TRBV29-1
d_gene: TRBD1
j_gene: TRBJ1-2
len: 13
abundance: .

CDR3nt: TGTGCCAGCAGCTTAGACGCAGAATCCTTCGAGCAGTACTTC
CDR3aa: CASSLDAESFEQYF
v_gene: TRBV7-9
d_gene: .
j_gene: TRBJ2-7
len: 14
abundance: .

CDR3nt: TGTGCCAGCAGTCCCAGACAGGGGGGAACTGAAGCTTTCTTT
CDR3aa: CASSPRQGGTEAFF
v_gene: TRBV6-6
d_gene: TRBD1
j_gene: TRBJ1-1
len: 14
abundance: few

CDR3nt: TGTGCCAGCAGCCGGCTACACAGGGCCCCACCCTACCCGAACACTGAAGCTTTCTTT
CDR3aa: CASSRLHRAPPYPNTEAFF
v_gene: TRBV14
d_gene: .
j_gene: TRBJ1-1
len: 19
abundance: .